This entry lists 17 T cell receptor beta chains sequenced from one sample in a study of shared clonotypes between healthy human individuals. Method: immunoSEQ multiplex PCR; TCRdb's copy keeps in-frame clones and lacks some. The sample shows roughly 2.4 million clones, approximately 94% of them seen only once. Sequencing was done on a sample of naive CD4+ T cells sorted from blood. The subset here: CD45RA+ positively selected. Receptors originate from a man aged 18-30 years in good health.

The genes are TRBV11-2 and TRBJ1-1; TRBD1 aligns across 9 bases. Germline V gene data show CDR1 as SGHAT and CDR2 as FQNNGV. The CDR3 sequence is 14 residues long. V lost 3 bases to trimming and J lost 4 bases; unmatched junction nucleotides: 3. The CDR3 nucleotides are TGTGCCAGCAGCTTTGACAGGGGGGCCACTGAAGCTTTCTTT. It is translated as CASSFDRGATEAFF.

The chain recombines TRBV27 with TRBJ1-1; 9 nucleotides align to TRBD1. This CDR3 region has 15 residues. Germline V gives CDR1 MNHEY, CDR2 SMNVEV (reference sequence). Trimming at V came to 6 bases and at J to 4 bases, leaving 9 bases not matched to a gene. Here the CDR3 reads CASSPGTGSRTEAFF. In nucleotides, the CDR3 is TGTGCCAGCAGCCCTGGGACAGGGAGTCGCACTGAAGCTTTCTTT.

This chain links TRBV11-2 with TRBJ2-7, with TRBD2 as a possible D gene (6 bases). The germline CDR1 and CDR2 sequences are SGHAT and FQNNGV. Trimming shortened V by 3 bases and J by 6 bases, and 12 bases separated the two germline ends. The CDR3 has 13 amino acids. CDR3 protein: CASSLGLPFEQYF. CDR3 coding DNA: TGTGCCAGCAGCTTGGGACTCCCTTTCGAGCAGTACTTC.

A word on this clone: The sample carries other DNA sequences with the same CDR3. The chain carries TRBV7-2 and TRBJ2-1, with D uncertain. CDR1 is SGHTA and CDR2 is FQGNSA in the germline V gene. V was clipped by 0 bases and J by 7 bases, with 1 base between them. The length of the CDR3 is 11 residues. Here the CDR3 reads CASSLANEQFF. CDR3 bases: TGTGCCAGCAGCTTAGCAAATGAGCAGTTCTTC.

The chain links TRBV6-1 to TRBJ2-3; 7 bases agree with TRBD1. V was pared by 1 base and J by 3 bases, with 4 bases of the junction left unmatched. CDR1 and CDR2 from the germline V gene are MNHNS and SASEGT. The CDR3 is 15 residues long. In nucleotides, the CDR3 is TGTGCCAGCAGTGAAGGAACAGGGGCAACAGATACGCAGTATTTT. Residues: CASSEGTGATDTQYF.

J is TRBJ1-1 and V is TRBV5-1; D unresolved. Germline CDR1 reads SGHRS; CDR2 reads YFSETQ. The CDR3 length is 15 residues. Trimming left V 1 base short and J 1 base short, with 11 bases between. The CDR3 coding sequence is TGCGCCAGCAGCTTGTATCCCCTCGAGAACACTGAAGCTTTCTTT. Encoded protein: CASSLYPLENTEAFF.

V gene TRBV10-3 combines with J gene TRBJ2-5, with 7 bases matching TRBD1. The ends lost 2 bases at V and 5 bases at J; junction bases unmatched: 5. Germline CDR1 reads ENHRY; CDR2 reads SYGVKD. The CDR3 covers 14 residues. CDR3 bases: TGTGCCATCAGTGAGACGACAGGGCGGGAGACCCAGTACTTC. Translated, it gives CAISETTGRETQYF.

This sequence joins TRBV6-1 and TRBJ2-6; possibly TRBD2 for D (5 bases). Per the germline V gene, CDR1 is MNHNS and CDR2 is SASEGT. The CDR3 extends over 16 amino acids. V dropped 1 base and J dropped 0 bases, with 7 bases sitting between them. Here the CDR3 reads CASSEVRGSGANVLTF. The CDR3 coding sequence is TGTGCCAGCAGTGAAGTTCGGGGCTCTGGGGCCAACGTCCTGACTTTC.

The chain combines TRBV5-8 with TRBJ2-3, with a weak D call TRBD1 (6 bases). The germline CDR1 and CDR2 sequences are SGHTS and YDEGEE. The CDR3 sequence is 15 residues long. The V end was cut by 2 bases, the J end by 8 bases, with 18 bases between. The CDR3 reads CASSFLQGKEGTQYF. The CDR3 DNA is TGTGCCAGCAGCTTTTTACAGGGTAAAGAAGGTACGCAGTATTTT.

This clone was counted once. The CDR3 DNA reads TGTGCCAGCAGTGAAACAGGCAACTTCAATCAGCCCCAGCATTTT. This gives the protein CASSETGNFNQPQHF. The chain combines TRBV2 with TRBJ1-5, with D maybe TRBD1 (5 bases). Per germline, CDR1 SNHLY and CDR2 FYNNEI. Trimming shortened V by 2 bases and J by 3 bases, and 11 bases separated the two germline ends. The CDR3 runs to 15 residues. Combining the CDR3 with reference TRBV2 and TRBJ1-5 gives the whole variable domain EPEVTQTPSHQVTQMGQEVILRCVPISNHLYFYWYRQILGQKVEFLVSFYNNEISEKSEIFDDQFSVERPDGSNFTLKIRSTKLEDSAMYFCASSETGNFNQPQHFGDGTRLSIL.

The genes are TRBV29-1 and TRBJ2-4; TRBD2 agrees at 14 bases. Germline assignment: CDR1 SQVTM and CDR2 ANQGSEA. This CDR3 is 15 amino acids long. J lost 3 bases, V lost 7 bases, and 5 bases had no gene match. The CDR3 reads CSGGLAGAGKNIQYF. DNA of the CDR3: TGCAGCGGGGGACTAGCGGGAGCAGGCAAAAACATTCAGTACTTC. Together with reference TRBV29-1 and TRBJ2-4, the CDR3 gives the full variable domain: SAVISQKPSRDICQRGTSLTIQCQVDSQVTMMFWYRQQPGQSLTLIATANQGSEATYESGFVIDKFPISRPNLTFSTLTVSNMSPEDSSIYLCSGGLAGAGKNIQYFGAGTRLSVL.

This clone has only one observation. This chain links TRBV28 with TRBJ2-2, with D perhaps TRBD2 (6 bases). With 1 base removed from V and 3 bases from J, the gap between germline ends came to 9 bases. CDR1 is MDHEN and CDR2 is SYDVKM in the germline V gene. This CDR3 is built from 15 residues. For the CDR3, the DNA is TGTGCCAGCAGTTTATTAGGAGGGGACACCGGGGAGCTGTTTTTT. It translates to CASSLLGGDTGELFF.

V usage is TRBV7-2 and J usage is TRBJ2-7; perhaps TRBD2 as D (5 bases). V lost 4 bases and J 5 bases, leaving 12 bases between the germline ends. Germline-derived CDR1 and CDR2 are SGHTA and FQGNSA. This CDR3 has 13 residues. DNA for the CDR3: TGTGCCAGCAGCTCGGGTGCGGGCCACGAGCAGTACTTC. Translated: CASSSGAGHEQYF.

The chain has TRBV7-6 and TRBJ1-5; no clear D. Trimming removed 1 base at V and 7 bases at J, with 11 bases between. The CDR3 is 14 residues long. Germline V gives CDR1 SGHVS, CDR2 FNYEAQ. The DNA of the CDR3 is TGTGCCAGCAGCTTAGTAGGCGTCGGGCAGCCCCAGCATTTT. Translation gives CASSLVGVGQPQHF.

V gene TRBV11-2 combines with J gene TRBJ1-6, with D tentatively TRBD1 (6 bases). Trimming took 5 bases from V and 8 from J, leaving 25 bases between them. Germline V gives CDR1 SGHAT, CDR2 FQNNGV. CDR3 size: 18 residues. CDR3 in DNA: TGTGCCAGCAGCCTAAGTACAGGGTCCCCTTTTGGTTATTCACCCCTCCACTTT. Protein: CASSLSTGSPFGYSPLHF.

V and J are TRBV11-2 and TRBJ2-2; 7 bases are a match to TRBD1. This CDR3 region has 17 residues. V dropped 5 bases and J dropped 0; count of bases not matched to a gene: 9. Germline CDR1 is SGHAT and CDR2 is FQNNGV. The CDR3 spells CASSQGQYAANTGELFF. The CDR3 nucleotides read TGTGCCAGCAGCCAGGGACAGTATGCCGCGAACACCGGGGAGCTGTTTTTT.

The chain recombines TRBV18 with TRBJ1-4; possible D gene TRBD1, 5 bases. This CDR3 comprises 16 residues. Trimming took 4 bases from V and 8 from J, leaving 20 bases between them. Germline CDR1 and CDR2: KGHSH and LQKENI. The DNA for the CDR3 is TGTGCCAGCTCACTCCCCAGGGCAGGGCTGGTCGAAAAACTGTTTTTT. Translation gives CASSLPRAGLVEKLFF.